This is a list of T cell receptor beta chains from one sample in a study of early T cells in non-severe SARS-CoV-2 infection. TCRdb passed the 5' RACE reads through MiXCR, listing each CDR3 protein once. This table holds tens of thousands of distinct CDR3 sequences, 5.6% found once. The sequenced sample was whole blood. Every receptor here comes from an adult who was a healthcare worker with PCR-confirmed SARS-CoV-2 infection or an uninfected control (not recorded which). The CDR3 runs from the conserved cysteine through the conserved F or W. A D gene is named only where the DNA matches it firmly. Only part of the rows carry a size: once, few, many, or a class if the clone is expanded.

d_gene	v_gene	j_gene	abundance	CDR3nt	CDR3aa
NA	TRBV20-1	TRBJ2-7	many	TGCAGTGCTAGAGTTCCGGGATCGTCCTACGAGCAGTACTTC	CSARVPGSSYEQYF
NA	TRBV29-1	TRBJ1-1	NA	TGCAGCGTTGATAGGGGAGCGAACACTGAAGCTTTCTTT	CSVDRGANTEAFF
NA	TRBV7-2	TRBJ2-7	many	TGTGCCAGCAGCTTAGTTTTGGGGGGATCCTACGAGCAGTACTTC	CASSLVLGGSYEQYF
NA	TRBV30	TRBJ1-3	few	TGTGCCTGGATTAAGCCCGGTGCGAGCTCTGGAAACACCATATATTTT	CAWIKPGASSGNTIYF
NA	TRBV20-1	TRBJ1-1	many	TGCAGTGCTAGAGTCGAGCCGGCGGTGAACACTGAAGCTTTCTTT	CSARVEPAVNTEAFF
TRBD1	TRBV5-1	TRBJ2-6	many	TGCGCCAGCAGCCCAGGGACAGGGGATTTGGCTGGGGCCAACGTCCTGACTTTC	CASSPGTGDLAGANVLTF
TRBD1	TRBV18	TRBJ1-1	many	TGTGCCAGCTCACCATTTCTGGACAGGTTAAGGGTGGACACTGAAGCTTTCTTT	CASSPFLDRLRVDTEAFF
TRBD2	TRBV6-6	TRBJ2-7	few	TGTGCCAGCAGTTCAACTAGCGGGAGCATGGGGGAGCAGTACTTC	CASSSTSGSMGEQYF
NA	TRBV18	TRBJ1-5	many	TGTGCCAGCTCAAGCGGGACTAATCAGCCCCAGCATTTT	CASSSGTNQPQHF
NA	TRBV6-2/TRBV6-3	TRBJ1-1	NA	TGTGCCAGCAGCCCAATTTGGGCCACTGAAGCTTTCTTT	CASSPIWATEAFF
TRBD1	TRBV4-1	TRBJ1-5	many	TGCGCCAGCAGCCAAGGACAAGGGGGCAGAGGTCAGCCCCAGCATTTT	CASSQGQGGRGQPQHF
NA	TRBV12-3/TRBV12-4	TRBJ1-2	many	TGTGCCAGCAGTGCCCCCGGACACCCCTATGGCTACACCTTC	CASSAPGHPYGYTF
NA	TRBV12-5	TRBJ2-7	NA	TGTGCTAGTGGTTTGGTTAACCGGGACAGGGGGACTAGCGGAACCTACGAGCAGTACTTC	CASGLVNRDRGTSGTYEQYF
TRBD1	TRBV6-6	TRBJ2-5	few	TGTGCCAGCAGTCCACCGGGACAGGGGCCCAAAGAGACCCAGTACTTC	CASSPPGQGPKETQYF
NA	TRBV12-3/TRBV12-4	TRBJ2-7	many	TGTGCCAGCAGCCCTGGCGTGGGGACCTCCTACGAGCAGTACTTC	CASSPGVGTSYEQYF
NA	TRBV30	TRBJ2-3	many	TGTGCCTGGAGTGGGGGCCCAGATACGCAGTATTTT	CAWSGGPDTQYF
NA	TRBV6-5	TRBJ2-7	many	TGTGCCAGCAGTTACCTAAGCCCTCCGGAGCGAGGGGACGAGCAGTACTTC	CASSYLSPPERGDEQYF
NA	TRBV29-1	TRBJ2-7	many	TGCAGCTCCGGGGATAACTCCTACGAGCAGTACTTC	CSSGDNSYEQYF
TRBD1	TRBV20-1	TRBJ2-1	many	TGCAGTGCTAGGGAACAGGGGAGCAATGAGCAGTTCTTC	CSAREQGSNEQFF
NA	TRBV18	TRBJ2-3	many	TGTGCCAGCTCAGTACGGATTAGCACAGATACGCAGTATTTT	CASSVRISTDTQYF
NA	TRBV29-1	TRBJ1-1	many	TGCAGCGGGGCCGGGGGGTACACTGAAGCTTTCTTT	CSGAGGYTEAFF
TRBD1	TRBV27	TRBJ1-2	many	TGTGCCAGCCGGACAGGGGACAACTATGGCTACACCTTC	CASRTGDNYGYTF
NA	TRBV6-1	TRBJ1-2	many	TGTGCCAGCAGTGAAAGAAGGGCTGGCTACACCTTC	CASSERRAGYTF
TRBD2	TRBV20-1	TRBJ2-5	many	TGCAGCGGTCTGGGCGAGCGGGAAAAAGAGACCCAGTACTTC	CSGLGEREKETQYF
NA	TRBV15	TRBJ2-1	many	TGTGCCACCAGCAGAGGGAGGGGCAGGGGTAATGAGCAGTTCTTC	CATSRGRGRGNEQFF
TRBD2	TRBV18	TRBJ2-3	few	TGTGCCAGCTCACCACTTGCGGGAGAATCGGCAGATACGCAGTATTTT	CASSPLAGESADTQYF
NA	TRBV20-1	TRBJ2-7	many	TGCAGTGCTAGAGATCTGGGTAGGGGGAGGGCCTATTACGAGCAGTACTTC	CSARDLGRGRAYYEQYF
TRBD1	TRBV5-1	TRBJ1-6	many	TGCGCCAGCAGCTCCCGGGACAGGGGCTTTAATTCACCCCTCCACTTT	CASSSRDRGFNSPLHF
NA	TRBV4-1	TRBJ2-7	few	TGCGCCAGCAGCCAGGGGCAGGGGGGGACCTACGAGCAGTACTTC	CASSQGQGGTYEQYF
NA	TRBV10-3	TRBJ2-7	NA	TGTGCCATCAGTCCGACAGGGACTCCCTACGAGCAGTACTTC	CAISPTGTPYEQYF
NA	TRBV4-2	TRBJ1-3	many	TGTGCCAGTTCCGGTGGCTCTGGAAACACCATATATTTT	CASSGGSGNTIYF
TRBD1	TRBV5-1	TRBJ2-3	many	TGCGCCAGCAGCGCTCTCCTAGCGGACAGGGGAGATACGCAGTATTTT	CASSALLADRGDTQYF
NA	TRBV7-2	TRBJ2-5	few	TGTGCCAGCAGCTTTTCCGGGGATAGAGAGACCCAGTACTTC	CASSFSGDRETQYF
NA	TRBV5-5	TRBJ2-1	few	TGTGCCAGCAGTGTCGCAGGCCGCAATGAGCAGTTCTTC	CASSVAGRNEQFF
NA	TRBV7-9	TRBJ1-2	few	TGTGCCAGCAGCTTTGCTGAACTCGGCTACACCTTC	CASSFAELGYTF
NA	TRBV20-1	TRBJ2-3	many	TGCAGTGCTAGAGAGGGGAGTACGTATACAGATACGCAGTATTTT	CSAREGSTYTDTQYF
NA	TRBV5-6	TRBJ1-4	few	TGTGCCAGCGGACCCTTGGGGGACGGCGAAAAACTGTTTTTT	CASGPLGDGEKLFF
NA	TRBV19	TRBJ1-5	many	TGTGCCAGTAGTATAGGTGTTGCGGGGGTCCAGCATTTT	CASSIGVAGVQHF
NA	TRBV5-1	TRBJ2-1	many	TGCGCCAGCAGCTTTCTCGGACAAGCCAATGAGCAGTTCTTC	CASSFLGQANEQFF
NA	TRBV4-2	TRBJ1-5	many	TGTGCCAGCAGCCACTCTGGGGGATCCAATCAGCCCCAGCATTTT	CASSHSGGSNQPQHF
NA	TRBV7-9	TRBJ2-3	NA	TGTGCCAGCAGCACCGGAGGGGGGGTGACGCAGTATTTT	CASSTGGGVTQYF
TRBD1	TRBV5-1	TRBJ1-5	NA	TGCGCCAGCAGGCGCGGGACAGATGGCAATCAGCCCCAGCATTTT	CASRRGTDGNQPQHF
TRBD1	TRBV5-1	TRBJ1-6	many	TGCGCCAGCAGCTCAGGACAGGTTAATTCACCCCTCCACTTT	CASSSGQVNSPLHF
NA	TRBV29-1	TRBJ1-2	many	TGCAGCGTTGAAGCCGCCTATGGCTACACCTTC	CSVEAAYGYTF
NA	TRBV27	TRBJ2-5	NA	TGTGCCAGCAGTTTAACAGTGGGCAGGGTCCAAGAGACCCAGTACTTC	CASSLTVGRVQETQYF
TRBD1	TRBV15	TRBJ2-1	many	TGTGCCACCAGCTCGACAGGGAACAATGAGCAGTTCTTC	CATSSTGNNEQFF
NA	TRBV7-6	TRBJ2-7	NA	TGTGCCAGCAGCGGAGGCGGCGAGCAGTACTTC	CASSGGGEQYF